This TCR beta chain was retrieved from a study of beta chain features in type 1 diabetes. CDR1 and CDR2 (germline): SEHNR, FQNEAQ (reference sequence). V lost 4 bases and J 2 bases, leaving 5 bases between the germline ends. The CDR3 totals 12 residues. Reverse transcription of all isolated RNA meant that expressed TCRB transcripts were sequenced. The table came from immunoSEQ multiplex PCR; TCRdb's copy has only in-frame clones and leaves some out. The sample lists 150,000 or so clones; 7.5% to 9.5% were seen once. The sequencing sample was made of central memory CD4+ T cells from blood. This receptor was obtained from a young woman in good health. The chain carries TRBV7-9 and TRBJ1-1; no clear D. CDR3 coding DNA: TGTGCCAGCAGCTATACTAACACTGAAGCTTTCTTT. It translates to CASSYTNTEAFF.